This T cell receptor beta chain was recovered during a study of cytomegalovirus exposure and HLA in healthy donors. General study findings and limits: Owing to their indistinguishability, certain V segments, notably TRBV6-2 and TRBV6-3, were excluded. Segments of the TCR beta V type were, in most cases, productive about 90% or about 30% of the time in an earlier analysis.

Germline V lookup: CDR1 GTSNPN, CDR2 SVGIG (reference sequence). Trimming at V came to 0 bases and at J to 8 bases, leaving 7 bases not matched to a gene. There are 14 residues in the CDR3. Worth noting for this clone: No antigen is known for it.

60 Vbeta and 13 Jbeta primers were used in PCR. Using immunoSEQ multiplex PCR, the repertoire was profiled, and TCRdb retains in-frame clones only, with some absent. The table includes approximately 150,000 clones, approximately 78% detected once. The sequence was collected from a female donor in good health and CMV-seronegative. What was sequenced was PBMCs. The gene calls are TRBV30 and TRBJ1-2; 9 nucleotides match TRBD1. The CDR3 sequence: CAWSVQGAAFGYTF. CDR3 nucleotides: TGTGCCTGGAGTGTACAGGGGGCGGCTTTCGGCTACACCTTC.